This TCR beta chain comes out of a study of OX40 agonist ivuxolimab in advanced cancers. About the research overall: Ivuxolimab was administered intravenously to patients at 0.01 to 10 mg/kg every 2 weeks. Study-wide points: Not determined was the antigen specificity of the expanded peripheral T cells. Expanded clones belonging to CD8+ T cells outnumbered, on average, those of CD4+.

This clone was detected once. Its antigen is unknown. The germline CDR1 and CDR2 sequences are ENHRY and SYGVKD. V was pared by 6 bases and J by 1 base, with 4 bases of the junction left unmatched. The CDR3 is 14 amino acids. Peripheral blood came from all dose cohorts at three timepoints. Libraries were prepared by immunoSEQ multiplex PCR; TCRdb keeps only in-frame clonotypes and omits some of them. The sample shows fewer than 75,000 clones, about 87% of them seen only once. This TCR came from an adult with an advanced solid tumor such as melanoma, head and neck, liver or kidney cancer. The V call is TRBV10-3, the J call TRBJ2-5; TRBD2 matches at 8 bases. Here the sequenced sample was CD4+ or CD8+ T cells sorted from blood, taken in a trial of the OX40 agonist ivuxolimab. CDR3 sequence reads: CAIRPSGGQETQYF. The CDR3 DNA reads as TGTGCCATCAGACCGAGCGGGGGCCAAGAGACCCAGTACTTC.